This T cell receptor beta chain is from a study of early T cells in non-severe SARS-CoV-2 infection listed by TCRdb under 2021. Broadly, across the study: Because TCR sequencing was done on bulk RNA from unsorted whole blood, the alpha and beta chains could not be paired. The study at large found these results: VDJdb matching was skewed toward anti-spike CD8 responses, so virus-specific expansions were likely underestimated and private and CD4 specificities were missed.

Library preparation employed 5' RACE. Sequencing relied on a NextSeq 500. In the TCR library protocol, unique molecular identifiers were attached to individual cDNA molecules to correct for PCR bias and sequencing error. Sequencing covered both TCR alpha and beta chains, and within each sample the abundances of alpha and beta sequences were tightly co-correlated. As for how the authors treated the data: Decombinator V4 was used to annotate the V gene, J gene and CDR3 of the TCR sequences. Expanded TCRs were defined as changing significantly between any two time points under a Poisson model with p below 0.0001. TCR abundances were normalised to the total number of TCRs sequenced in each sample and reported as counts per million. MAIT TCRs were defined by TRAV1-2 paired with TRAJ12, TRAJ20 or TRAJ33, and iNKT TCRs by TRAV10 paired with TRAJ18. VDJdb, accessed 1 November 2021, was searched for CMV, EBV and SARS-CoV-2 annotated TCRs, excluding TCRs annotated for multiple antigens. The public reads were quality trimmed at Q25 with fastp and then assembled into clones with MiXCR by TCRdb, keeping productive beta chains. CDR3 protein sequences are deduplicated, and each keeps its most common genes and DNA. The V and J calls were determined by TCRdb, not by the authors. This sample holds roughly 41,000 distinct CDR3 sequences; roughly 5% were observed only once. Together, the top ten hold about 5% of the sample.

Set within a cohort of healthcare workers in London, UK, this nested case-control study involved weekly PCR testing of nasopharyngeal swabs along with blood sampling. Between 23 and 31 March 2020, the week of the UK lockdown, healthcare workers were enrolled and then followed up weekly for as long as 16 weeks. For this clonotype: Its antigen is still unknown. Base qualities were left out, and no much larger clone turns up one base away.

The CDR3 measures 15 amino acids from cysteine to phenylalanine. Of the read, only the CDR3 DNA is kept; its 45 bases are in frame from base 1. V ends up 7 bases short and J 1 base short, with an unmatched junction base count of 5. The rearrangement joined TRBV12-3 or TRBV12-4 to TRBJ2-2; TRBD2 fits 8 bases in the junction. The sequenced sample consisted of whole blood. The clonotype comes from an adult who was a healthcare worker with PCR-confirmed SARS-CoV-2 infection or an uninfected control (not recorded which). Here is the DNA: TGTGCCAGCAACAAGCTAGCGGGGAACACCGGGGAGCTGTTTTTT. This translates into CASNKLAGNTGELFF.